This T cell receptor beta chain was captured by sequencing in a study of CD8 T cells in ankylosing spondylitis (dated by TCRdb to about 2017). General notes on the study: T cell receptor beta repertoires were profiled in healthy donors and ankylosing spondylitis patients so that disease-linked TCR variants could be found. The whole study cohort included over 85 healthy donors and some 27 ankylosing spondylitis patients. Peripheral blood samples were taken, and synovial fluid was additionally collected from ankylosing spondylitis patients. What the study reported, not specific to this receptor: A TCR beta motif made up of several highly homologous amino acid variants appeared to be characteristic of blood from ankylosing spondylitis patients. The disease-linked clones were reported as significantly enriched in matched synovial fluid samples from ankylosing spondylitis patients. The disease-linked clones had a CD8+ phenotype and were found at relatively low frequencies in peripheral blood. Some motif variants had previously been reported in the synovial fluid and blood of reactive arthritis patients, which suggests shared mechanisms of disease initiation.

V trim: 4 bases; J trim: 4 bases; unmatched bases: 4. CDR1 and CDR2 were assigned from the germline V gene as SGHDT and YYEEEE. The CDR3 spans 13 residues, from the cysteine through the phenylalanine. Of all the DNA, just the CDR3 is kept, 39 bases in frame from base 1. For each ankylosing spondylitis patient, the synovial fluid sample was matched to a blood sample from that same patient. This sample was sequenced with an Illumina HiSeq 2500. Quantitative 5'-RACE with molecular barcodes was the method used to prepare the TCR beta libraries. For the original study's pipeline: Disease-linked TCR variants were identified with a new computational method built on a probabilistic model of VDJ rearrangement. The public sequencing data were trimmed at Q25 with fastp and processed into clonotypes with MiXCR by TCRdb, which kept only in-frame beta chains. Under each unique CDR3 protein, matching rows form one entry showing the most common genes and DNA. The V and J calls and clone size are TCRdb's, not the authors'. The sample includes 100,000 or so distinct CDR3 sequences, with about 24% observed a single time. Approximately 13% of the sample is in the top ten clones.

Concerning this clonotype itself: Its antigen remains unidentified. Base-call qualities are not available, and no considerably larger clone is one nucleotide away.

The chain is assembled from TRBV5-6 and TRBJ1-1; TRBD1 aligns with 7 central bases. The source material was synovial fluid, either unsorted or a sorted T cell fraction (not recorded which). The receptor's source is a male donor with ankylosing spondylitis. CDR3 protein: CASSPDRVTEAFF. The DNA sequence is TGTGCCAGCAGCCCAGACAGGGTCACTGAAGCTTTCTTT. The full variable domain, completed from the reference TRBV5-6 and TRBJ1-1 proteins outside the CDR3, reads DAGVTQSPTHLIKTRGQQVTLRCSPKSGHDTVSWYQQALGQGPQFIFQYYEEEERQRGNFPDRFSGHQFPNYSSELNVNALLLGDSALYLCASSPDRVTEAFFGQGTRLTVV.